These 19 T cell receptor beta chains were sequenced from one sample in a study of T cell responses to AZD1222 COVID-19 vaccine. The data were produced by immunoSEQ multiplex PCR, yet TCRdb's version contains in-frame clones alone and is incomplete. The profile shows around 84,000 clones, 92% of them singletons. The specimen was peripheral blood, collected on day 0 of MenACWY control vaccination. These TCRs come from an adult in good health.

The chain is built from TRBV5-1 and TRBJ1-6; D remains ambiguous. This CDR3 has 14 residues. V lost 1 base to trimming and J lost 9 bases, with 11 bases between them. CDR1 is SGHRS, CDR2 YFSETQ, per germline. CDR3 residues: CASSLRGEGSPLHF. CDR3 nucleotides: TGCGCCAGCAGCTTGCGGGGTGAAGGTTCACCCCTCCACTTT.

The chain combines TRBV19 with TRBJ2-7; 8 bases agree with TRBD1. The CDR3 loop spans 14 amino acids. With V trimmed by 6 bases and J by 1 base, 5 bases remained unmatched. Germline CDR1 reads LNHDA; CDR2 reads SQIVND (reference sequence). For the CDR3, the DNA is TGTGCCAGTAGGAGGACAGGGTTATCCTACGAGCAGTACTTC. As protein: CASRRTGLSYEQYF.

This clone was seen just once. The chain joins TRBV6-5 to TRBJ1-5; D not resolved. There are 15 residues in the CDR3. The V end was cut by 6 bases, the J end by 3 bases, with 15 bases between. Per the germline V gene, CDR1 is MNHEY and CDR2 is SVGAGI. CDR3 protein: CASRADPFVNQPQHF. CDR3 DNA: TGTGCCAGCAGAGCAGATCCCTTTGTCAATCAGCCCCAGCATTTT.

V and J are TRBV28 and TRBJ1-2; no clear D gene. CDR1 and CDR2 from the germline V gene are MDHEN and SYDVKM. CDR3 length: 13 amino acids. Trimming took off 5 bases at V and 0 bases at J, with 7 bases between the two ends. This CDR3 is CASSRPPNYGYTF. The CDR3 nucleotides are TGTGCCAGCAGTCGCCCCCCTAACTATGGCTACACCTTC.

V gene TRBV9 combines with J gene TRBJ2-3; TRBD2 matches 7 bases. V was clipped by 3 bases and J by 0 bases; unmatched bases: 13. This CDR3 is 18 amino acids long. Germline lookup yields CDR1 SGDLS and CDR2 YYNGEE. The CDR3: CASSAYEAGLTSTDTQYF. CDR3 DNA sequence: TGTGCCAGCAGCGCATATGAAGCGGGGCTTACTAGCACAGATACGCAGTATTTT.

The J gene is TRBJ1-3, the V gene TRBV6-1; 9 bases fit TRBD1. The CDR3 is 14 amino acids. The junction had 5 bases not matched to a gene; V was cut back by 3 bases and J by 8 bases. In germline, CDR1 is MNHNS, CDR2 SASEGT. DNA for the CDR3: TGTGCCAGCAGTGAGGGGACAGGGATCGACACCATATATTTT. It yields the protein CASSEGTGIDTIYF.

The CDR3 reads CASSTQGQGTEAFF. The CDR3 DNA is TGTGCCAGCAGTACCCAGGGACAGGGCACTGAAGCTTTCTTT. The chain links TRBV2 to TRBJ1-1, with 9 bases matching TRBD1. Trimming at V came to 5 bases and at J to 4 bases, leaving 5 bases not matched to a gene. Germline assignment: CDR1 SNHLY and CDR2 FYNNEI. The CDR3 is 14 residues long. Full variable domain (outside the CDR3, taken from reference TRBV2 and TRBJ1-1): EPEVTQTPSHQVTQMGQEVILRCVPISNHLYFYWYRQILGQKVEFLVSFYNNEISEKSEIFDDQFSVERPDGSNFTLKIRSTKLEDSAMYFCASSTQGQGTEAFFGQGTRLTVV.

J is TRBJ2-1 and V is TRBV11-2; TRBD2 is a possible D gene (6 bases). This CDR3 is 15 amino acids long. The V gene lost 2 bases and the J gene lost 7 bases, with 15 bases spanning the gap. The germline V gene encodes CDR1 SGHAT and CDR2 FQNNGV. The CDR3: CASSLMGGTGNEQFF. DNA of the CDR3: TGTGCCAGCAGCTTAATGGGGGGAACGGGGAATGAGCAGTTCTTC.

The chain employs TRBV19 and TRBJ2-5; D gene uncertain. The CDR3 is 12 residues long. Germline CDR1 LNHDA, CDR2 SQIVND (reference sequence). V shed 8 bases and J shed 5 bases, with 12 bases lying between them. CDR3 DNA sequence: TGTGCCAGTCAAGGGCTTGGGGAGACCCAGTACTTC. This encodes CASQGLGETQYF. The full variable domain, completed using reference TRBV19 and TRBJ2-5, is DGGITQSPKYLFRKEGQNVTLSCEQNLNHDAMYWYRQDPGQGLRLIYYSQIVNDFQKGDIAEGYSVSREKKESFPLTVTSAQKNPTAFYLCASQGLGETQYFGPGTRLLVL.

The rearrangement joins TRBV19 to TRBJ2-2, with D perhaps TRBD1 (6 bases). V was cut by 3 bases and J by 6 bases, with 14 bases left in between. Germline V gene data show CDR1 as LNHDA and CDR2 as SQIVND (reference sequence). This CDR3 is 15 amino acids long. This CDR3 reads CASSIMGAGPGELFF. The CDR3 region has the DNA TGTGCCAGTAGTATTATGGGGGCTGGTCCCGGGGAGCTGTTTTTT.

This rearrangement joins TRBV11-2 to TRBJ1-1; possible D gene TRBD1, 5 bases. The V gene lost 5 bases and the J gene lost 4 bases, with 14 bases spanning the gap. The length of the CDR3 is 14 residues. The germline V gene encodes CDR1 SGHAT and CDR2 FQNNGV. CDR3 in DNA: TGTGCCAGCAGCCCCCGGTCAGGGAGCACTGAAGCTTTCTTT. Its translation: CASSPRSGSTEAFF.

This sequence joins TRBV30 and TRBJ1-6, with a tentative D call TRBD1 (5 bases). Germline CDR1 reads GTSNPN; CDR2 reads SVGIG (reference sequence). With 4 bases removed from V and 9 bases from J, the gap between germline ends came to 13 bases. This CDR3 has 13 amino acids. CDR3 residues: CAWTGLLGSPLHF. The CDR3 bases are TGTGCCTGGACAGGGTTATTGGGTTCACCCCTCCACTTT.

The V call is TRBV12-3 or TRBV12-4, the J call TRBJ2-7; D gene uncertain. V lost 3 bases and J lost 5, with 8 bases in between. The CDR3 sequence is 12 residues long. CDR3 nucleotides: TGTGCCAGCAGTTTTGCTGGGAACGAGCAGTACTTC. Translating it yields CASSFAGNEQYF.

This clone was counted a single time. J is TRBJ2-3 and V is TRBV7-8; 11 bases match TRBD2. Germline V gene data show CDR1 as SGHVS and CDR2 as FQNEAQ. This CDR3 contains 18 residues. The trim removed 1 base at V and 4 bases at J, leaving 10 bases unmatched. CDR3 bases: TGTGCCAGCAGCTTAGATCCGGCCCCGGGACTAGCGGCAGATACGCAGTATTTT. It yields the protein CASSLDPAPGLAADTQYF.

This clone was recorded a few times. The chain employs TRBV27 and TRBJ2-7, with D possibly matching TRBD2 (5 bases). Deletions cut 5 bases from V and 0 bases from J, with 17 bases between. Germline-derived CDR1 and CDR2 are MNHEY and SMNVEV (reference sequence). The CDR3 has 16 amino acids. DNA for the CDR3: TGTGCCAGCAGTCCGACGTATGGCGGGCTCTCCTACGAGCAGTACTTC. Translation: CASSPTYGGLSYEQYF.

The genes are TRBV19 and TRBJ2-6; no reliable D call. The CDR3 length is 14 residues. V lost 1 base to trimming and J lost 3 bases, with 4 bases between them. The V gene's germline CDR1 is LNHDA and CDR2 SQIVND (reference sequence). In DNA form, the CDR3 reads TGTGCCAGTAGTATAGGGTTTGGGGCCAACGTCCTGACTTTC. It encodes CASSIGFGANVLTF.

The chain combines TRBV30 with TRBJ2-7, with D unclear. This CDR3 has 11 residues. V was trimmed by 7 bases and J by 3 bases, leaving 10 bases between them. CDR1 is GTSNPN and CDR2 is SVGIG in the germline V gene (reference sequence). The CDR3 DNA reads as TGTGCCTTCCAGGTCGGCTACGAGCAGTACTTC. Translation gives CAFQVGYEQYF.

This chain links TRBV5-1 with TRBJ2-5, with D possibly being TRBD2 (5 bases). The CDR3 covers 13 residues. CDR1 is SGHRS and CDR2 is YFSETQ in the germline V gene. Trimming took 4 bases from V and 4 from J, leaving 11 bases between them. CDR3 sequence reads: CASSGVGGETQYF. Here the CDR3 DNA reads TGCGCCAGCAGCGGCGTCGGAGGAGAGACCCAGTACTTC.

The chain joins TRBV7-2 to TRBJ2-3, with D tentatively TRBD1 (5 bases). The CDR3 sequence is 17 residues long. Germline V gene sequence: CDR1 SGHTA, CDR2 FQGNSA. V gave up 1 base and J gave up 0 bases, with 14 bases separating them. The CDR3 DNA sequence: TGTGCCAGCAGCTTAGGTTTCAGGACAACTAGCACAGATACGCAGTATTTT. It is translated as CASSLGFRTTSTDTQYF.